Shown below are 24 T cell receptor beta chains from a single sample sequenced in a study of Tregs in tolerant kidney transplant recipients. Here immunoSEQ multiplex PCR was the method, and the copy in TCRdb shows in-frame clones only, minus some. The sample lists approximately 60,000 clones, about 90% occurring once. Recipients received nonmyeloablative bone marrow transplants from related graft donors, with transient mixed chimerism. Sequenced here: CD4+ T cells from blood (PBMCs), sampled 6 months after the transplant. The receptor source for this set is a human patient who received a combined kidney and bone marrow transplant. Part of the T cell pool may stem from the graft donor.

The V and J genes are TRBV4-1 and TRBJ2-5; TRBD2 might be the D (6 bases). Germline loops: CDR1 MGHRA, CDR2 YSYEKL. V dropped 0 bases and J dropped 7 bases, with 12 bases sitting between them. The CDR3 sequence is 14 residues long. CDR3 nucleotide sequence: TGCGCCAGCAGCCAAGATCTCGGTAGCGGGACCCAGTACTTC. Encoded protein: CASSQDLGSGTQYF.

This sequence joins TRBV4-1 and TRBJ2-1; TRBD2 aligns across 8 bases. Trimming removed 4 bases from V and 5 bases from J; junction bases left unmatched: 7. Germline V gene data show CDR1 as MGHRA and CDR2 as YSYEKL. There are 15 residues in the CDR3. CDR3 bases: TGCGCCAGCAGCCCCACTAGCGGCAGAAACAATGAGCAGTTCTTC. This encodes CASSPTSGRNNEQFF.

The gene calls are TRBV10-3 and TRBJ2-3; 9 nucleotides match TRBD2. The germline V gene has CDR1 ENHRY and CDR2 SYGVKD. The CDR3 runs to 16 residues. V gave up 4 bases and J gave up 1 base; unmatched junction bases: 6. CDR3 sequence: CAISAGGRAGTDTQYF. CDR3 nucleotides: TGTGCCATCAGTGCCGGCGGGAGGGCGGGCACAGATACGCAGTATTTT.

V usage is TRBV7-9 and J usage is TRBJ1-4; D is uncertain. CDR1 is SEHNR, CDR2 FQNEAQ, per germline (reference sequence). Trimming stripped 5 bases from V and 7 bases from J, with 14 bases between. The CDR3 loop spans 14 amino acids. CDR3 sequence (DNA): TGTGCCAGCAGCCGACAAGGAAAGAGTGAAAAACTGTTTTTT. Translating gives CASSRQGKSEKLFF.

The table lists this clone with a count of one. V is TRBV4-2 and J is TRBJ2-5; D may be TRBD2 (5 bases). Germline values: CDR1 LGHNA, CDR2 YNFKEQ. This CDR3 has 14 residues. Trimming stripped 1 base from V and 4 bases from J, with 10 bases between. The CDR3: CASSQGRRAETQYF. The CDR3 nucleotides are TGTGCCAGCAGCCAAGGGCGGCGGGCAGAGACCCAGTACTTC.

The V call is TRBV5-1, the J call TRBJ2-7; perhaps TRBD2 as D (6 bases). Germline V CDR1 and CDR2: SGHRS, YFSETQ. The CDR3 has 13 amino acids. Trimming took 3 bases from V and 2 from J, leaving 9 bases between them. CDR3 residues: CASSSGLAYEQYF. CDR3 nucleotide sequence: TGCGCCAGCAGCTCGGGACTGGCCTACGAGCAGTACTTC.

This clone has just a few counts. The chain carries TRBV27 and TRBJ1-1, with D hard to call. The ends were cut back, 0 bases at V and 0 bases at J, with 14 bases in the middle. The V gene's germline CDR1 is MNHEY and CDR2 SMNVEV (reference sequence). The CDR3 consists of 17 residues. The CDR3 sequence is CASSLSTRLTMNTEAFF. CDR3 coding DNA: TGTGCCAGCAGTTTATCAACCAGGCTGACCATGAACACTGAAGCTTTCTTT.

This clone appeared once. The chain employs TRBV5-1 and TRBJ2-7, with 13 bases fitting TRBD2. The CDR3 loop spans 15 amino acids. The J segment lost 7 bases and the V segment lost 4 bases, leaving 8 bases of the junction unmatched. The V gene's germline CDR1 is SGHRS and CDR2 YFSETQ. The DNA for the CDR3 is TGCGCCAGCAGCCTAACTAGCGGGGGGGTTAATGAGCAGTACTTC. This codes for CASSLTSGGVNEQYF.

The chain has TRBV7-6 and TRBJ2-7, with a weak D call TRBD2 (5 bases). Germline CDR1 SGHVS, CDR2 FNYEAQ. The CDR3 contains 15 residues. V was cut by 1 base and J by 0 bases, with 10 bases left in between. The CDR3: CASSLVSGLSYEQYF. In DNA form, the CDR3 reads TGTGCCAGCAGCTTAGTGTCAGGACTCTCCTACGAGCAGTACTTC.

As for this clone: Without the conserved terminal phenylalanine or tryptophan, this CDR3 likely stems from a read error. The gene calls are TRBV28 and TRBJ1-2, with 8 bases identical to TRBD1. V lost 4 bases to trimming and J lost 4 bases; unmatched junction nucleotides: 17. The CDR3 contains 18 residues. Germline V lookup: CDR1 MDHEN, CDR2 SYDVKM. CDR3 coding DNA: TGTGCCAGCAGTTCCGTCCTACCCGACAGGGGCTCGTTCTATGGCTACACCTCC. Amino acids: CASSSVLPDRGSFYGYTS.

This rearrangement joins TRBV29-1 to TRBJ2-7; 8 nucleotides line up with TRBD1. CDR1 is SQVTM and CDR2 is ANQGSEA in the germline V gene. The CDR3 consists of 14 residues. The J segment lost 4 bases and the V segment lost 6 bases, leaving 11 bases of the junction unmatched. The chain's CDR3 is CSVRRTGRGYEQYF. The CDR3 DNA reads as TGCAGCGTCCGAAGGACAGGGAGAGGGTACGAGCAGTACTTC.

This chain uses TRBV11-3 with TRBJ2-5, with 7 nucleotides matching TRBD1. The CDR3 length is 16 residues. The germline V gene has CDR1 SGHNT and CDR2 YENEEA. The V and J ends lost 0 bases and 7 bases, in that order; junction bases with no gene match: 11. The CDR3 here is CASSLDRDSLQGTQYF. The CDR3 region has the DNA TGTGCCAGCAGCTTAGATCGGGACAGCCTACAGGGGACCCAGTACTTC.

This chain uses TRBV7-3 with TRBJ1-1; possibly TRBD1 for D (5 bases). The V end lost 3 bases, the J end lost 0 bases, and 8 bases lay between the germline ends. The CDR3 spans 14 residues. From germline, CDR1 is SGHTA and CDR2 FQGTGA. The CDR3 loop reads CASSFGGVNTEAFF. As DNA, the CDR3 is TGTGCCAGCAGCTTCGGGGGTGTGAACACTGAAGCTTTCTTT.

The chain uses TRBV7-9 and TRBJ1-2, with 8 positions matching TRBD1. The V segment lost 0 bases and the J segment 8 bases; nucleotides outside the gene matches: 5. Germline V gene sequence: CDR1 SEHNR, CDR2 FQNEAQ (reference sequence). This CDR3 comprises 14 residues. The CDR3 is CASSLAQGASGYTF. The CDR3 DNA follows: TGTGCCAGCAGCTTAGCCCAGGGGGCAAGCGGCTACACCTTC.

The chain uses TRBV4-1 and TRBJ1-5; 7 bases line up with TRBD1. The CDR3 spans 20 residues. After removal of 0 bases from V and 5 bases from J, the junction contained 19 bases not matched to a gene. Germline CDR1 and CDR2: MGHRA and YSYEKL. In DNA, the CDR3 is TGCGCCAGCAGCCAAGAAAGGTTTCCCGTGAACATTAGGGGGCATCAGCCCCAGCATTTT. Translated, it gives CASSQERFPVNIRGHQPQHF.

The chain uses TRBV29-1 and TRBJ1-2, with D unclear. Trimming took off 4 bases at V and 8 bases at J, with 20 bases between the two ends. In germline, CDR1 is SQVTM, CDR2 ANQGSEA. The CDR3 runs to 14 residues. In nucleotides, the CDR3 is TGCAGCGTTGTGCCCACGGGAACGGCCAACGGCTACACCTTC. Protein product: CSVVPTGTANGYTF.

This clone was seen only once. The chain couples TRBV11-1 to TRBJ2-7; TRBD2 matches at 9 bases. Germline-derived CDR1 and CDR2 are SGHAT and FQDESV (reference sequence). V lost 5 bases to trimming and J lost 4 bases; unmatched junction nucleotides: 12. CDR3 size: 16 residues. CDR3 bases: TGTGCCAGCAGCCGAATAGCGGGGGCCTCTGCGTACGAGCAGTACTTC. Its protein product is CASSRIAGASAYEQYF.

The chain has TRBV7-3 and TRBJ2-7; 11 bases are shared with TRBD2. V dropped 6 bases and J dropped 3; count of bases not matched to a gene: 7. There are 15 residues in the CDR3. CDR1 is SGHTA, CDR2 FQGTGA, per germline. Here the CDR3 DNA reads TGTGCCAGCAGAAAATCCGGGACTAGCGGCTACGAGCAGTACTTC. This translates into CASRKSGTSGYEQYF.

The V and J genes are TRBV7-8 and TRBJ1-2; 7 bases fit TRBD1. The CDR3 sequence is 15 residues long. Germline values: CDR1 SGHVS, CDR2 FQNEAQ. J gave up 1 base and V 3 bases, and 5 bases lay outside the gene matches. The DNA of the CDR3 is TGTGCCAGCAGCTTCCGGGACAGAGTTAACTATGGCTACACCTTC. Translated: CASSFRDRVNYGYTF.

The CDR3 DNA is TGTGCCAGCAGCCCCCCCCTCAGGCAGTACTTC. It specifies CASSPPLRQYF. This sequence joins TRBV9 and TRBJ2-5; no clear D gene. The CDR3 spans 11 residues. Germline V gives CDR1 SGDLS, CDR2 YYNGEE. V was cut by 4 bases and J by 11 bases, with 12 bases left in between.

This chain joins TRBV19 and TRBJ2-7, with 7 positions matching TRBD1. The CDR3 has 14 amino acids. The J segment lost 0 bases and the V segment lost 4 bases, leaving 3 bases of the junction unmatched. Germline V lookup: CDR1 LNHDA, CDR2 SQIVND (reference sequence). The CDR3 protein is CASSKQGSSYEQYF. CDR3 in DNA: TGTGCCAGTAGTAAACAGGGGAGCTCCTACGAGCAGTACTTC. Full variable domain (missing parts from reference TRBV19 and TRBJ2-7): DGGITQSPKYLFRKEGQNVTLSCEQNLNHDAMYWYRQDPGQGLRLIYYSQIVNDFQKGDIAEGYSVSREKKESFPLTVTSAQKNPTAFYLCASSKQGSSYEQYFGPGTRLTVT.

The V and J genes are TRBV4-1 and TRBJ1-1; perhaps TRBD1 as D (6 bases). V lost 5 bases and J lost 0, with 10 bases in between. This CDR3 has 14 amino acids. Germline V lookup: CDR1 MGHRA, CDR2 YSYEKL. CDR3 region: CASSKWTVNTEAFF. CDR3 nucleotide sequence: TGCGCCAGCAGCAAATGGACAGTGAACACTGAAGCTTTCTTT.

This clone was observed a single time. The CDR3 loop reads CASSLLLGGSTEAFF. Written as DNA, the CDR3 is TGTGCCAGCAGCCTGTTGTTGGGAGGTAGTACTGAAGCTTTCTTT. V gene TRBV6-6 combines with J gene TRBJ1-1; D is unclear. This CDR3 has 15 residues. The germline CDR1 and CDR2 sequences are MNHNY and SVGAGI (reference sequence). Trimming took off 6 bases at V and 5 bases at J, with 19 bases between the two ends.

The chain couples TRBV5-4 to TRBJ1-6; TRBD1 aligns across 12 bases. Germline V gives CDR1 SGHNT, CDR2 YYREEE (reference sequence). This CDR3 is built from 16 residues. With 4 bases clipped from V and 8 bases from J, the junction kept 7 bases outside the gene matches. The CDR3 sequence is CASSLPGQGADSPLHF. The CDR3 DNA is TGTGCCAGCAGCCTACCGGGACAGGGGGCCGATTCACCCCTCCACTTT.